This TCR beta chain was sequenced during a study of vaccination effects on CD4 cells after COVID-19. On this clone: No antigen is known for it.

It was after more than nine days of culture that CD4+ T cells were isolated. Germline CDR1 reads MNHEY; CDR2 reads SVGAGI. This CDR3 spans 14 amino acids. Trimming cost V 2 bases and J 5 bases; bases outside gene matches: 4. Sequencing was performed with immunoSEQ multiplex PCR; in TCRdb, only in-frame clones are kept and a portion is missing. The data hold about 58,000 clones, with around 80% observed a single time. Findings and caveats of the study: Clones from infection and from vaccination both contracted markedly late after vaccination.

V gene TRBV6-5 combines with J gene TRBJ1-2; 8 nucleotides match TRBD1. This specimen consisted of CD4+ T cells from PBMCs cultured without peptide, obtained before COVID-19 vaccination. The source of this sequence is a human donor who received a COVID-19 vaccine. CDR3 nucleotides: TGTGCCAGCAGTTACGACAGGGGTTCGTATGGCTACACCTTC. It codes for CASSYDRGSYGYTF.